These 3 T cell receptor beta chains originate from one sample sequenced in a study of shared clonotypes between healthy human individuals. Profiled with immunoSEQ multiplex PCR; TCRdb holds only in-frame clones, not every one. In the table there are some 320,000 clones, roughly 91% of which are singletons. The sample consisted of memory CD8+ T cells sorted from blood. As for subset: CD45RO+ cells pooled with CCR7-negative TemRA cells. All receptors come from a man younger than 35 in good health.

The chain joins TRBV28 to TRBJ1-1, with 8 bases that match TRBD1. Germline V gene data show CDR1 as MDHEN and CDR2 as SYDVKM. The CDR3 loop spans 12 amino acids. J lost 2 bases, V lost 11 bases, and 4 bases had no gene match. The DNA of the CDR3 is TGTGCCGAAGGACAGGGAAACACTGAAGCTTTCTTT. The encoded protein is CAEGQGNTEAFF.

This chain joins TRBV9 and TRBJ1-1; D remains ambiguous. Germline V gives CDR1 SGDLS, CDR2 YYNGEE. This CDR3 has 14 residues. Trimming took 0 bases from V and 5 from J, leaving 11 bases between them. CDR3 coding DNA: TGTGCCAGCAGCGTAGCTGGCGGCGGAACTGAAGCTTTCTTT. Translating gives CASSVAGGGTEAFF.

This chain uses TRBV6-1 with TRBJ1-2; D possibly corresponds to TRBD1 (6 bases). The CDR3 spans 15 residues. The germline V gene has CDR1 MNHNS and CDR2 SASEGT. V lost 1 base and J lost 8, with 17 bases in between. The CDR3 loop is CASSEEPMGGGGYTF. The DNA for the CDR3 is TGTGCCAGCAGTGAAGAGCCCATGGGAGGGGGAGGCTACACCTTC.